This T cell receptor (beta chain) was sequenced during a study of OX40 agonist ivuxolimab in advanced cancers. The CDR3 spans 16 residues. Measured with immunoSEQ multiplex PCR; TCRdb has only the in-frame clones, and not every one. The sample yields roughly 46,000 clones, more than 70% seen once. This receptor was obtained from an adult with an advanced solid tumor such as melanoma, head and neck, liver or kidney cancer. This material consisted of CD4+ or CD8+ T cells sorted from blood, taken in a trial of the OX40 agonist ivuxolimab. This chain connects TRBV21-1 to TRBJ2-7; the table's D gene call, TRBD2, was not cross checked with the DNA. TRBV21-1 is a recognized pseudogene. The CDR3 protein is CASSKHQASVSYEQYF. The DNA for the CDR3 is TGTGCCAGCAGCAAACATCAGGCTAGCGTGTCCTACGAGCAGTACTTC.